This TCR beta chain was captured by sequencing in a study of identical twins. Study observations and caveats: For out-of-frame alpha sequences shared by twins, low generation probability was in excess.

This clonotype was recorded a few times. What it recognizes is unknown. One entry per CDR3 protein results from TCRdb running MiXCR on the 5' RACE reads. Among approximately 690,000 distinct CDR3 sequences listed, around 6% were seen once. With 2 bases removed from V and 4 bases from J, the gap between germline ends came to 11 bases. CDR3 length: 14 residues. The sequencing input was naive T cells sorted from blood. The gene calls are TRBV12-3 or TRBV12-4 and TRBJ1-2, with D maybe TRBD1 (6 bases). The sequence was obtained from a man in his late teens or twenties in good health. CDR3 sequence: CASSLKTGTYGYTF. CDR3 coding DNA: TGTGCCAGCAGTTTAAAAACAGGGACCTATGGCTACACCTTC.